This TCR beta chain was sequenced for a study of T-cell reconstitution after alpha-beta-depleted transplantation in children. Whole-study results and caveats: A year post-transplant, T-cell counts and diversity derived mostly from newly produced T cells. Recipient T cells and thymic progenitors that survived were the source of the high TCRbeta diversity seen at day 60 in some patients. Several hundred rapidly expanded clones from non-depleted graft cells reportedly supplied alpha-beta T cells about two months post-transplant.

The CDR3 covers 15 residues. Looked up from germline, CDR1 is KGHSH and CDR2 is LQKENI. With 6 bases removed from V and 2 bases from J, the gap between germline ends came to 15 bases. Unique molecular identifiers were incorporated into the prepared TCRbeta library. One entry per CDR3 protein, called by TCRdb with MiXCR from the PCR reads. The data contain about 210,000 distinct CDR3 sequences, 17% of them singletons. This clonotype was detected a few times. The antigen is undetermined. The sequence derives from a male patient aged 2-10 years who had a stem cell transplant for acute lymphoblastic leukemia, so the T cells may come from the graft donor. The sample in question was PBMCs, mostly from graft donor cells, obtained 360 days after TCRalphabeta/CD19-depleted stem cell transplant. The chain recombines TRBV18 with TRBJ2-3; weak D call: TRBD2 (5 bases). The CDR3 protein is CASSPRRDLTDTQYF. The CDR3 DNA follows: TGTGCCAGCTCCCCCCGCCGGGATCTCACAGATACGCAGTATTTT.